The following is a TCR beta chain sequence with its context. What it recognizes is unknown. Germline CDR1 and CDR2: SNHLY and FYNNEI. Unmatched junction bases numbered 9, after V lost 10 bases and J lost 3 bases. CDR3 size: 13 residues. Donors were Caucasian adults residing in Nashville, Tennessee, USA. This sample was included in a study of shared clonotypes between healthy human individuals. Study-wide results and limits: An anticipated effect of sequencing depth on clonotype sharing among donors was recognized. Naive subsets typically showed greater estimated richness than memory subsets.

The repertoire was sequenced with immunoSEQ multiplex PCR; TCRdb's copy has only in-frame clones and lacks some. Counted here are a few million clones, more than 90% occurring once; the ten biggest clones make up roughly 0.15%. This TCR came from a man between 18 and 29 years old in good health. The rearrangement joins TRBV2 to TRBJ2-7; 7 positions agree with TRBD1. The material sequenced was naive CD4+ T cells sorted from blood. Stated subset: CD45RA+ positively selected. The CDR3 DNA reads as TGTGCCACCGCTGCCCCAGGGGGCTACGAGCAGTACTTC. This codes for CATAAPGGYEQYF.